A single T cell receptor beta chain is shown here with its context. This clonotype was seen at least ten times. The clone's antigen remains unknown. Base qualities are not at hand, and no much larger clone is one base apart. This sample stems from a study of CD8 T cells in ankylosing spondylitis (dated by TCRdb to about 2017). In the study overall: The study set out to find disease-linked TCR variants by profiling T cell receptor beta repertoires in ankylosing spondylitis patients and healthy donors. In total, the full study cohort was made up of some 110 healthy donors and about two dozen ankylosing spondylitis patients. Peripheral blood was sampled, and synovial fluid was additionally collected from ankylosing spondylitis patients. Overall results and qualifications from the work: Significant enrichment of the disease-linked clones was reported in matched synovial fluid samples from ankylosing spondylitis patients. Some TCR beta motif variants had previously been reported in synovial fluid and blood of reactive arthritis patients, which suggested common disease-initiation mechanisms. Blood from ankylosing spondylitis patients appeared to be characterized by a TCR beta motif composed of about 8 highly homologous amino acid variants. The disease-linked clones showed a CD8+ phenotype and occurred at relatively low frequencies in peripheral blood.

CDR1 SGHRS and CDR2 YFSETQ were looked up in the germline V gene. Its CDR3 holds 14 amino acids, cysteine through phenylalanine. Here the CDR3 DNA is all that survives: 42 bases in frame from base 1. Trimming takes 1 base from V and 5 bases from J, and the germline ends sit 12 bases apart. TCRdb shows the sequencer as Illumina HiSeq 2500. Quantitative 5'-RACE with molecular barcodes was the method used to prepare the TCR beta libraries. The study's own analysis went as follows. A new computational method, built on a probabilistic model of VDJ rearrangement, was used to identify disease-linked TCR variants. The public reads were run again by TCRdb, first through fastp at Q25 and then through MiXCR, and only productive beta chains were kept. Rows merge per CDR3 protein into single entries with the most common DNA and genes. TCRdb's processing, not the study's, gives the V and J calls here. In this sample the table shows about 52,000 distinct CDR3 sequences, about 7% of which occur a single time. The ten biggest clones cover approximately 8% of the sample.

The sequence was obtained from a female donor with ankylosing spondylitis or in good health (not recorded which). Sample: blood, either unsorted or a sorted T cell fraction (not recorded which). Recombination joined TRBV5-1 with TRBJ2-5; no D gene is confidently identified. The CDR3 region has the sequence CASSLFYPGETQYF. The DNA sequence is TGCGCCAGCAGCTTGTTCTATCCTGGGGAGACCCAGTACTTC.